This TCR beta chain stems from a study of cytomegalovirus exposure and HLA in healthy donors. Turning to this clone: Antigen: not known.

V was clipped by 2 bases and J by 5 bases, with 11 bases between them. CDR3 size: 14 residues. In germline, CDR1 is SNHLY, CDR2 FYNNEI. Study-level results: What a later analysis reportedly showed was that an Asian-associated ancestry cluster had fewer N-insertions than the 666-donor mean. The study put 150 or so TCR beta chains on its list as cytomegalovirus-associated. Per published accounts, TCR beta sequences correctly predicted the HLA-A and HLA-B alleles of most subjects.

Primers for the PCR totalled 60 Vbeta and 13 Jbeta. Method: immunoSEQ multiplex PCR; TCRdb's copy keeps in-frame clones and lacks some. The table includes 100,000 to 150,000 clones, 70% to 85% detected once. Sequenced input: PBMCs. This chain connects TRBV2 to TRBJ2-3; D possibly corresponds to TRBD1 (7 bases). The clonotype originates from a male donor in good health and CMV-seropositive. CDR3 residues: CASSERQGGDTQYF. CDR3 nucleotide sequence: TGTGCCAGCAGTGAAAGGCAGGGGGGAGATACGCAGTATTTT. The full variable domain, with the rest looked up from reference TRBV2 and TRBJ2-3, is EPEVTQTPSHQVTQMGQEVILRCVPISNHLYFYWYRQILGQKVEFLVSFYNNEISEKSEIFDDQFSVERPDGSNFTLKIRSTKLEDSAMYFCASSERQGGDTQYFGPGTRLTVL.